This TCR beta chain was identified in a study of T cell repertoires in cytomegalovirus infection. With 3 bases removed from V and 0 bases from J, the gap between germline ends came to 17 bases. The CDR3 loop spans 17 amino acids. Germline V gene lookup returns CDR1 MGHRA and CDR2 YSYEKL. TCRdb reprocessed the reads via MiXCR and lists one record per CDR3 protein. The sample carries about 900,000 distinct CDR3 sequences, 31% recorded once. About this clonotype itself: What it binds is unknown.

The TCR originated in a human donor in good health (CMV status not recorded). Some clones in this sample may be carry-over from other donors' samples. The sequencing here drew on cultured CD8+ T cells from PBMCs, taken from culture after CMV antigen stimulation. The chain has TRBV4-1 and TRBJ1-2; D not certain. In DNA, the CDR3 is TGCGCCAGCAGCCAGACGGTGGGAGAATTCTCTAACTATGGCTACACCTTC. Protein: CASSQTVGEFSNYGYTF.